A selection of T cell receptor beta chains follows, all from one sample in a study of OX40 agonist ivuxolimab in advanced cancers. Assay used: immunoSEQ multiplex PCR; TCRdb lists only in-frame clones, some missing. Among 60,000 to 85,000 clones listed, more than 75% were seen once. The sample was CD4+ or CD8+ T cells sorted from blood, taken in a trial of the OX40 agonist ivuxolimab. The receptors originated from an adult with an advanced solid tumor such as melanoma, head and neck, liver or kidney cancer. The CDR3 runs from the conserved cysteine through the conserved F or W. A D gene is named only where the DNA matches it firmly. Clone size appears in some rows only: once, few, many, or a class for an expanded clone.

J,size,V,D,length,DNA,CDR3
TRBJ1-1,.,TRBV1,.,18,TGCACCAGCAGCCAAGATACCCGGGCAGGGGGCTCGGGCACTGAAGCTTTCTTT,CTSSQDTRAGGSGTEAFF
TRBJ2-3,.,TRBV5-1,.,15,TGCGCCAGCAGCTTGGAACGGGTCAGCACAGATACGCAGTATTTT,CASSLERVSTDTQYF
TRBJ1-1,once,TRBV5-1,.,11,TGCGCCAGCAGCTTATCGGACCAGGCTTTCTTT,CASSLSDQAFF
TRBJ2-1,.,TRBV5-1,.,15,TGCGCCAGCAGCTCGGGGTCCGGCTCCTACAATGAGCAGTTCTTC,CASSSGSGSYNEQFF
TRBJ2-2,.,TRBV11-2,TRBD2,15,TGTGCCAGCAGCTACCTAGCGGGAGTCGCCGGGGAGCTGTTTTTT,CASSYLAGVAGELFF
TRBJ2-1,.,TRBV19,TRBD2,17,TGTGCCAGTAGTATCGGACTAGCGGGGGGGGAATACAATGAGCAGTTCTTC,CASSIGLAGGEYNEQFF
TRBJ2-1,once,TRBV25-1,TRBD2,15,TGTGCCAGCACCGCGGGGGGGGGAGGTTACAATGAGCAGTTCTTC,CASTAGGGGYNEQFF
TRBJ2-1,.,TRBV7-2,.,13,TGTGCCAGCAGCCCCGGAGGGGGGTTTGAGCAGTTCTTC,CASSPGGGFEQFF
TRBJ2-2,.,TRBV5-1,.,13,TGCGCCAGCAGCTTGCTGGGGGCCGGGGAGCTGTTTTTT,CASSLLGAGELFF
TRBJ2-5,.,TRBV6-5,TRBD2,16,TGTGCCAGCAGTTACCATTCACCGTCGGGGGGAGAGACCCAGTACTTC,CASSYHSPSGGETQYF
TRBJ2-7,.,TRBV28,.,12,TGTGCCAGCGCGGGGCAGTCCTACGAGCAGTACTTC,CASAGQSYEQYF
TRBJ2-7,.,TRBV19,TRBD1,13,TGTGCCAGTAGTATACGGGACAGTTACGAGCAGTACTTC,CASSIRDSYEQYF
TRBJ2-7,.,TRBV28,.,11,TGTGCCAGCAGTTCGACACTTAAGCAGTACTTC,CASSSTLKQYF
TRBJ2-2,.,TRBV5-5,.,15,TGTGCCAGCAGCTTAGTCATACCAAACACCGGGGAGCTGTTTTTT,CASSLVIPNTGELFF
TRBJ1-2,.,TRBV5-1,.,14,TGCGCCAGCAGCTTGGGTGGAGCGTCCTATGGCTACACCTTC,CASSLGGASYGYTF
TRBJ2-5,few,TRBV18,.,17,TGTGCCAGCTCACCAGGAGGTAGACAAAGGGTGCAAGAGACCCAGTACTTC,CASSPGGRQRVQETQYF
TRBJ1-2,.,TRBV9,.,13,TGTGCCAGCAGCGTAGGGGGGAACTATGGCTACACCTTC,CASSVGGNYGYTF
TRBJ2-3,once,TRBV5-1,.,14,TGCGCCAGCAGCTCGATGGGGGGTGCAGATACGCAGTATTTT,CASSSMGGADTQYF
TRBJ2-1,.,TRBV27,.,13,TGTGCCAGCACCCCAGGGGGAGGCCAAGAGCAGTTCTTC,CASTPGGGQEQFF
TRBJ2-1,.,TRBV10-2,TRBD2,15,TGCGCCAGCAGTGGACTAGCGGGGTCTTACAATGAGCAGTTCTTC,CASSGLAGSYNEQFF
TRBJ2-5,.,TRBV9,.,13,TGTGCCAGCAGCGTAGGGGTGGGAGAGACCCAGTACTTC,CASSVGVGETQYF
TRBJ1-5,.,TRBV7-8,.,12,TGTGCCAGCAGCGCTCAAAATCAGCCCCAGCATTTT,CASSAQNQPQHF
TRBJ2-5,.,TRBV5-1,TRBD1,15,TGCGCCACCAAAGACGGACAGGGGGGCTTCGAGACCCAGTACTTC,CATKDGQGGFETQYF
TRBJ1-1,.,TRBV29-1,TRBD1,13,TGCAGCACTCGACAGGGGGCGGACACTGAAGCTTTCTTT,CSTRQGADTEAFF
TRBJ1-2,.,TRBV7-9,.,13,TGTGCCAGCAGCTTTCAGGGTACCTATGGCTACACCTTC,CASSFQGTYGYTF